Detailed here is one T cell receptor (beta chain). Germline CDR1 reads KGHSH; CDR2 reads LQKENI. The CDR3 contains 16 residues. V lost 0 bases to trimming and J lost 3 bases; unmatched junction nucleotides: 8. These data belong to a study of blood T cell repertoires in COVID-19. In the original workflow: Researchers report that nucleated cell counts were estimated from reference gene primer amplification. Generated by immunoSEQ multiplex PCR, the TCRdb table keeps only in-frame clones and is missing some. D and trimming come from the DNA, and the V and J calls and clone size come from that table. In the table there are 150,000 to 200,000 clones, about 92% of which are singletons.

The J gene is TRBJ2-7, the V gene TRBV18, with TRBD1 matching over 7 bases. The clonotype originates from a man aged 55-75 years with active or convalescent COVID-19. The sequenced sample consisted of peripheral blood. CDR3 sequence (DNA): TGTGCCAGCTCACCACCATCGACAGGGATCGTCTACGAGCAGTACTTC. This gives the protein CASSPPSTGIVYEQYF. Together with reference TRBV18 and TRBJ2-7, the CDR3 gives the full variable domain: NAGVMQNPRHLVRRRGQEARLRCSPMKGHSHVYWYRQLPEEGLKFMVYLQKENIIDESGMPKERFSAEFPKEGPSILRIQQVVRGDSAAYFCASSPPSTGIVYEQYFGPGTRLTVT.